The T cell receptor (beta chain) described here comes from a study of T cells after yellow fever vaccination. Only a few counts were recorded for this clonotype. TCRdb passed the 5' RACE reads through MiXCR, listing each CDR3 protein once. This sample carries 450,000 to 650,000 distinct CDR3 sequences, 20% to 25% of them seen once, and the ten largest clones take about 15%. Source: PBMCs, taken roughly 23 days after the first yellow fever vaccination. The receptor comes from a man younger than 35 who received the YFV17D yellow fever vaccine.

The CDR3 DNA sequence: TGTGCCAGCAGCCCCTCAGGGGTTCGGGGATCCGCGCAGTATTTT. Its protein is CASSPSGVRGSAQYF. The chain employs TRBV7-9 and TRBJ2-3; tentative D call: TRBD1 (6 bases). Germline V gene sequence: CDR1 SEHNR, CDR2 FQNEAQ (reference sequence). V lost 5 bases and J 10 bases, leaving 22 bases between the germline ends. The CDR3 sequence is 15 residues long.